Sequencing of this T cell receptor beta chain was carried out in a study of human T cells and chemical hapten exposure. Documented time point: patch test 3, about 24 weeks after DPC sensitization. Treatment here: therapeutic diphenylcyclopropenone sensitization with weekly scalp DPC. This clonotype was found many times. CDR3 length: 13 amino acids. In germline, CDR1 is SQVTM, CDR2 ANQGSEA. Trimming removed 7 bases from V and 4 bases from J, with 16 bases in between. A single record per CDR3 protein comes from TCRdb applying MiXCR to the RACE reads. The repertoire holds about 30,000 distinct CDR3 sequences, 5% to 6.5% seen once, with 5% to 7% in the top ten.

This chain joins TRBV29-1 and TRBJ1-2; no clear D gene. The sequencing used whole blood, collected in connection with sensitization to the hapten diphenylcyclopropenone (DPC). The receptor was isolated from a man aged 25 to 40 with alopecia areata. Some clones in this sample may be carry-over from other donors' samples. CDR3 nucleotide sequence: TGCAGCGCCCCGCGAACAGATGTCTATGGCTACACCTTC. This encodes CSAPRTDVYGYTF.